Following are 18 T cell receptor beta chains from one sample sequenced in a study of graft-versus-host responses after intestinal transplantation (dated by TCRdb to the early 2020s). The library came from the immunoSEQ multiplex PCR assay. TCRdb's version of the immuneACCESS table is confined to in-frame rearrangements and falls short of the full clone set. An unresolved V gene accounts for under half of the shortfall where checked; the remainder is of unknown origin. Here the sample has just over 20,000 clones; roughly 89% occur a single time. The top ten clones comprise less than 6.5% of the sample. Here the sequenced sample was PBMCs, taken just over 64 days after intestinal transplantation. The receptors originated from a human patient who received an intestinal transplant, so some T cells may come from the graft donor.

This chain connects TRBV11-3 to TRBJ2-7; D gene uncertain. V lost 0 bases and J 1 base, leaving 10 bases between the germline ends. Germline CDR1 is SGHNT and CDR2 is YENEEA. CDR3 size: 15 residues. CDR3 bases: TGTGCCAGCAGCTTAGATCTAGAGCCATCCTACGAGCAGTACTTC. It yields the protein CASSLDLEPSYEQYF. Full variable domain (outside the CDR3, taken from reference TRBV11-3 and TRBJ2-7): EAGVVQSPRYKIIEKKQPVAFWCNPISGHNTLYWYLQNLGQGPELLIRYENEEAVDDSQLPKDRFSAERLKGVDSTLKIQPAELGDSAVYLCASSLDLEPSYEQYFGPGTRLTVT.

The chain combines TRBV19 with TRBJ2-3, with TRBD2 matching over 7 bases. In germline, CDR1 is LNHDA, CDR2 SQIVND (reference sequence). The CDR3 length is 14 residues. The trim removed 8 bases at V and 7 bases at J, leaving 12 bases unmatched. This CDR3 is CASQSGDVRNTQYF. The CDR3 DNA follows: TGTGCCAGTCAAAGCGGGGACGTAAGAAATACGCAGTATTTT.

This sequence joins TRBV6-6 and TRBJ1-5; the D is unclear. Germline CDR1 reads MNHNY; CDR2 reads SVGAGI (reference sequence). Trimming shortened V by 1 base and J by 2 bases, and 9 bases separated the two germline ends. This CDR3 contains 15 residues. CDR3 sequence reads: CASSYFGQGNQPQHF. Here the CDR3 DNA reads TGTGCCAGCAGTTACTTTGGCCAGGGCAATCAGCCCCAGCATTTT.

The gene calls are TRBV6-5 and TRBJ1-6, with D possibly TRBD1 on 5 matching bases. Germline CDR1 and CDR2: MNHEY and SVGAGI. Trimming pared 6 bases from V and 14 bases from J, leaving 20 bases between. CDR3 length equals 14 residues. The CDR3 protein is CASRHGTDREALHF. The CDR3 DNA sequence: TGTGCCAGCAGACACGGGACCGACCGGGAGGCCCTCCACTTT.

This clone was observed once. This rearrangement joins TRBV6-6 to TRBJ1-1; possible D gene TRBD1, 5 bases. Germline values: CDR1 MNHNY, CDR2 SVGAGI (reference sequence). CDR3 length equals 15 residues. V was pared by 2 bases and J by 1 base, with 11 bases between. The chain's CDR3 is CASSYAAGQNTEAFF. In DNA, the CDR3 is TGTGCCAGCAGTTACGCCGCCGGACAGAACACTGAAGCTTTCTTT.

The rearrangement uses TRBV4-3 and TRBJ2-7, with a tentative D call TRBD2 (5 bases). Trimming stripped 0 bases from V and 4 bases from J, with 22 bases between. This CDR3 comprises 18 residues. Germline V gene data show CDR1 as LGHNA and CDR2 as YSLEER. The CDR3 nucleotides read TGCGCCAGCAGCCAAGATTCTTTCAGCCGGACTCGACTTTACGAGCAGTACTTC. This translates into CASSQDSFSRTRLYEQYF.

The V gene is TRBV4-1, the J gene TRBJ1-6; tentatively, D is TRBD1 (5 bases). The V gene lost 0 bases and the J gene lost 3 bases, with 9 bases spanning the gap. CDR1 is MGHRA and CDR2 is YSYEKL in the germline V gene. This CDR3 has 16 residues. This chain's CDR3 is CASSQDEGDYNSPLHF. DNA of the CDR3: TGCGCCAGCAGCCAAGACGAAGGGGACTATAATTCACCCCTCCACTTT.

The rearrangement links TRBV7-8 to TRBJ2-1; TRBD2 might be the D (5 bases). The CDR3 extends over 12 amino acids. Germline V gene lookup returns CDR1 SGHVS and CDR2 FQNEAQ. V was cut by 3 bases and J by 7 bases, with 7 bases left in between. The CDR3 DNA reads as TGTGCCAGCAGCTTCACTAGTAATGAGCAGTTCTTC. Encoded protein: CASSFTSNEQFF.

The rearrangement uses TRBV7-9 and TRBJ2-1; TRBD1 or TRBD2 may be the D gene (6 bases each). Germline-derived CDR1 and CDR2 are SEHNR and FQNEAQ (reference sequence). CDR3 length equals 16 residues. Between the trimmed V and J ends, which lost 5 bases and 8 bases, there was a span of 22 bases. In DNA form, the CDR3 reads TGTGCCAGCAGCCCCGAGGGTTGGGGGGCGTGGTATGAGCAGTTCTTC. The encoded protein is CASSPEGWGAWYEQFF.

The V call is TRBV7-2, the J call TRBJ2-3; unclear D gene. The CDR3 covers 13 residues. Germline values: CDR1 SGHTA, CDR2 FQGNSA. Trimming removed 9 bases from V and 6 bases from J, with 16 bases in between. The CDR3, as DNA: TGTGCCAGTCGCTTGCCCTCGGGCGATACGCAGTATTTT. Residues: CASRLPSGDTQYF.

This sequence joins TRBV13 and TRBJ1-4, with D unresolved. Germline loops: CDR1 PRHDT, CDR2 FYEKMQ (reference sequence). Trimming left V 2 bases short and J 1 base short, with 8 bases between. The CDR3 is 15 residues long. The CDR3 sequence is CASSLMGRTNEKLFF. As DNA, the CDR3 is TGTGCCAGCAGCTTAATGGGGAGAACTAATGAAAAACTGTTTTTT.

The chain recombines TRBV13 with TRBJ2-5, with 8 bases aligning to TRBD2. The V and J ends lost 3 bases and 3 bases, in that order; junction bases with no gene match: 9. Germline loops: CDR1 PRHDT, CDR2 FYEKMQ (reference sequence). The length of the CDR3 is 16 residues. CDR3 in DNA: TGTGCCAGCAGCTTTAGGTTTAGCGGGGTCAAAGAGACCCAGTACTTC. It specifies CASSFRFSGVKETQYF.

The rearrangement joins TRBV27 to TRBJ1-1, with D possibly being TRBD1 (5 bases). Germline assignment: CDR1 MNHEY and CDR2 SMNVEV (reference sequence). Trimming took off 6 bases at V and 2 bases at J, with 19 bases between the two ends. The CDR3 sequence is 16 residues long. The CDR3 is CASSLTPDIINTEAFF. DNA for the CDR3: TGTGCCAGCAGCTTAACCCCGGACATAATAAACACTGAAGCTTTCTTT.

This clone has only a few counts. The V and J genes are TRBV29-1 and TRBJ2-7, with D perhaps TRBD2 (6 bases). This CDR3 is 15 amino acids long. Deletions cut 8 bases from V and 5 bases from J, with 25 bases between. Germline V gene sequence: CDR1 SQVTM, CDR2 ANQGSEA. The CDR3 region has the DNA TGCAGCTTTATCCTCCGGGACTTTAGCCCCCACGAGCAGTACTTC. Its translation: CSFILRDFSPHEQYF.

The chain recombines TRBV10-3 with TRBJ2-3, with D maybe TRBD1 (6 bases). With 7 bases removed from V and 5 bases from J, the gap between germline ends came to 19 bases. The CDR3 is made up of 15 amino acids. CDR1 and CDR2 (germline): ENHRY, SYGVKD. The CDR3 DNA sequence: TGTGCCATCAAGGATACAGGGAGCAAGGGAGATACGCAGTATTTT. It specifies CAIKDTGSKGDTQYF.

The V call is TRBV10-1, the J call TRBJ2-3; D gene uncertain. The germline V gene encodes CDR1 WNHNN and CDR2 SYGVQD (reference sequence). This CDR3 contains 16 residues. Trimming took off 6 bases at V and 4 bases at J, with 20 bases between the two ends. CDR3 sequence: CASSHTRGDQADTQYF. The DNA for the CDR3 is TGCGCCAGCAGCCATACACGTGGGGATCAGGCAGATACGCAGTATTTT.

The chain carries TRBV7-2 and TRBJ1-6; D unresolved. V was clipped by 5 bases and J by 7 bases, with 21 bases between them. Germline CDR1 SGHTA, CDR2 FQGNSA. The CDR3 has 17 residues. The CDR3 DNA follows: TGTGCCAGCAGCGTTAGTTCAGAGAGGGTTTGGAATTCACCCCTCCACTTT. This codes for CASSVSSERVWNSPLHF.

CDR3 DNA sequence: TGTGCCAGCAGTTCCAACTTAGGCGGCTATGGCTACACCTTC. Protein product: CASSSNLGGYGYTF. This chain connects TRBV27 to TRBJ1-2, with no clear D. Germline CDR1 is MNHEY and CDR2 is SMNVEV (reference sequence). V gave up 4 bases and J gave up 4 bases, with 13 bases separating them. This CDR3 has 14 residues.